Below, 16 T cell receptor beta chains from the same sample are listed, as sequenced in a study of Ad26.COV2.S vaccination and SARS-CoV-2 variants. Treatment specified: some 20 received Ad26.COV2.S at low or high dose, single or two shots; 5 received placebo; per-sample allocation not given. Each sample was drawn 63 days after the first injection (of vaccine or placebo). Libraries were prepared by immunoSEQ multiplex PCR; TCRdb keeps only in-frame clonotypes and omits some of them. The sample has some 270,000 clones; 87% are singletons. Sample: peripheral blood, taken in a trial of Ad26.COV2.S vaccine versus placebo. All receptors derive from a person aged 18-60 years who received the Ad26.COV2.S COVID-19 vaccine or a placebo.

The rearrangement uses TRBV7-3 and TRBJ2-7; D possibly corresponds to TRBD1 (6 bases). Trimming took 1 base from V and 5 from J, leaving 9 bases between them. The CDR3 consists of 13 residues. Looked up from germline, CDR1 is SGHTA and CDR2 is FQGTGA. The CDR3 DNA is TGTGCCAGCAGCTTAAGTAAGGGGGACGAGCAGTACTTC. This sequence encodes CASSLSKGDEQYF.

This chain uses TRBV12-3 or TRBV12-4 with TRBJ1-2; D possibly corresponds to TRBD1 (5 bases). This CDR3 has 12 amino acids. V was clipped by 7 bases and J by 3 bases, with 9 bases between them. CDR3 region: CASTGHDYGYTF. As DNA, the CDR3 is TGTGCCAGCACAGGGCACGACTATGGCTACACCTTC.

This sequence joins TRBV30 and TRBJ1-6; D gene uncertain. Germline V gives CDR1 GTSNPN, CDR2 SVGIG (reference sequence). The CDR3 runs to 15 residues. V was pared by 2 bases and J by 6 bases, with 14 bases between. CDR3 protein: CAWSRELATNSPLHF. The CDR3 nucleotides are TGTGCCTGGAGTCGGGAGCTCGCTACTAATTCACCCCTCCACTTT.

This chain joins TRBV5-1 and TRBJ2-7; D perhaps matches TRBD1 (5 bases). Germline CDR1 reads SGHRS; CDR2 reads YFSETQ. The CDR3 contains 14 residues. With 0 bases removed from V and 6 bases from J, the gap between germline ends came to 13 bases. The CDR3 sequence is CASSLGRAPTEQYF. Here the CDR3 DNA reads TGCGCCAGCAGCTTGGGCAGGGCGCCCACCGAGCAGTACTTC.

The chain combines TRBV4-1 with TRBJ2-7; no firm D call. Per the germline V gene, CDR1 is MGHRA and CDR2 is YSYEKL. The CDR3 spans 14 residues. The V end was cut by 3 bases, the J end by 0 bases, with 9 bases between. The CDR3 here is CASSHMTGSYEQYF. The DNA of the CDR3 is TGCGCCAGCAGCCATATGACCGGCTCCTACGAGCAGTACTTC.

This clone was seen once. DNA of the CDR3: TGTGCCAGCAGTTATTTCGGAGAGACCCAGTACTTC. Its translation is CASSYFGETQYF. The rearrangement joins TRBV6-6 to TRBJ2-5; D is ambiguous. The germline CDR1 and CDR2 sequences are MNHNY and SVGAGI (reference sequence). With 3 bases removed from V and 4 bases from J, the gap between germline ends came to 6 bases. This CDR3 contains 12 residues.

The CDR3 region is CASSLESAASYNEQFF. The CDR3 region has the DNA TGCGCCAGCAGCTTGGAATCAGCGGCCTCCTACAATGAGCAGTTCTTC. The chain employs TRBV5-1 and TRBJ2-1, with D tentatively TRBD2 (5 bases). CDR3 length: 16 residues. Trimming removed 0 bases from V and 0 bases from J, with 10 bases in between. Per the germline V gene, CDR1 is SGHRS and CDR2 is YFSETQ.

The chain combines TRBV4-1 with TRBJ2-5; possibly TRBD2 for D (5 bases). CDR3 size: 17 residues. Per germline, CDR1 MGHRA and CDR2 YSYEKL. Trimming cost V 4 bases and J 5 bases, with 23 bases left between them. The CDR3 loop reads CASSLGLGGRSGETQYF. In DNA, the CDR3 is TGCGCCAGCAGCCTAGGCCTGGGCGGGCGCTCCGGGGAGACCCAGTACTTC.

The rearrangement links TRBV6-1 to TRBJ2-3; D perhaps matches TRBD2 (7 bases). Germline V lookup: CDR1 MNHNS, CDR2 SASEGT. Trimming took 6 bases from V and 1 from J, leaving 14 bases between them. This CDR3 region has 15 residues. CDR3 coding DNA: TGTGCCAGCAGATTCGGGGGGCCGGGCACAGATACGCAGTATTTT. Its protein is CASRFGGPGTDTQYF.

This chain links TRBV14 with TRBJ2-1; D might be TRBD2 (5 bases). CDR1 is SGHDN, CDR2 FVKESK, per germline. V was trimmed by 3 bases and J by 7 bases, leaving 19 bases between them. CDR3 length equals 16 residues. CDR3 bases: TGTGCCAGCAGCCACCATAGAGCATTTTGGGAGAATGAGCAGTTCTTC. It specifies CASSHHRAFWENEQFF.

This chain uses TRBV7-9 with TRBJ1-1, with D uncertain. Deletions cut 0 bases from V and 0 bases from J, with 5 bases between. Germline-derived CDR1 and CDR2 are SEHNR and FQNEAQ (reference sequence). This CDR3 has 14 amino acids. CDR3 amino acids: CASSLAPVNTEAFF. The CDR3 coding sequence is TGTGCCAGCAGCTTAGCTCCGGTGAACACTGAAGCTTTCTTT.

The V call is TRBV30, the J call TRBJ1-1; a weak D match, TRBD1 (6 bases). The V gene's germline CDR1 is GTSNPN and CDR2 SVGIG (reference sequence). The germline V and J ends were trimmed by 5 bases and 1 base, with 14 bases remaining between them. The CDR3 totals 14 residues. For the CDR3, the DNA is TGTGCCTGGGCTACAGGGCTTGGGAACACTGAAGCTTTCTTT. It codes for CAWATGLGNTEAFF.

The V and J genes are TRBV9 and TRBJ2-2; D possibly uses TRBD1 or TRBD2 (5 bases each). V was trimmed by 4 bases and J by 1 base, leaving 11 bases between them. Germline V lookup: CDR1 SGDLS, CDR2 YYNGEE. This CDR3 is built from 15 residues. The CDR3 DNA reads as TGTGCCAGCAGCTCCCGGGGCGTGAACACCGGGGAGCTGTTTTTT. Translated, it gives CASSSRGVNTGELFF.

This clone has more than one count but fewer than ten. The genes are TRBV30 and TRBJ1-1, with 8 bases matching TRBD1. This CDR3 is 13 amino acids long. J gave up 2 bases and V 3 bases, and 2 bases lay outside the gene matches. CDR1 and CDR2 (germline): GTSNPN, SVGIG (reference sequence). CDR3 in amino acids: CAWSGQGNTEAFF. The CDR3 bases are TGTGCCTGGAGCGGACAGGGAAACACTGAAGCTTTCTTT.

The chain has TRBV19 and TRBJ2-3; possibly TRBD1 or TRBD2 for D (5 bases each). CDR3 length: 16 amino acids. Germline V gene sequence: CDR1 LNHDA, CDR2 SQIVND (reference sequence). Trimming removed 4 bases at V and 2 bases at J, with 16 bases between. CDR3 bases: TGTGCCAGTAGTAGACAAGTGGGGACCTTCACAGATACGCAGTATTTT. Translated: CASSRQVGTFTDTQYF.

This chain links TRBV7-6 with TRBJ2-2, with a tentative D call TRBD2 (6 bases). Germline V gene data show CDR1 as SGHVS and CDR2 as FNYEAQ. With 1 base removed from V and 5 bases from J, the gap between germline ends came to 8 bases. The CDR3 is 14 amino acids. The CDR3 DNA reads TGTGCCAGCAGCTTAGGGGGGGATACCGGGGAGCTGTTTTTT. It codes for CASSLGGDTGELFF.